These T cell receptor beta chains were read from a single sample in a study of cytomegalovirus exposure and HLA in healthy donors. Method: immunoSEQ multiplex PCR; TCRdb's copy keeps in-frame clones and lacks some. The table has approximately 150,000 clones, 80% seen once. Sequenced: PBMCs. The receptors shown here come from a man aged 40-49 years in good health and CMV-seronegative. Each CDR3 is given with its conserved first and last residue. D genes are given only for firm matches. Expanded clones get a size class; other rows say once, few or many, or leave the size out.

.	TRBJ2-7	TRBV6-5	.	CASRSRAYEQYF	TGTGCCAGCAGGAGCAGGGCCTACGAGCAGTACTTC
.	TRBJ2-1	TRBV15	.	CATSREATRVGYNEQFF	TGTGCCACCAGCAGAGAGGCTACACGGGTTGGATACAATGAGCAGTTCTTC
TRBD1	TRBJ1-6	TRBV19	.	CASSNDRESPLHF	TGTGCCAGTAGTAACGACAGGGAATCACCCCTCCACTTT
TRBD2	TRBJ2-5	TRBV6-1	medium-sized	CASSELAGNQETQYF	TGTGCCAGCAGTGAATTAGCGGGGAACCAAGAGACCCAGTACTTC
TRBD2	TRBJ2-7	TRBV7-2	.	CASSSLANYEQYF	TGTGCCAGCAGCTCACTAGCGAACTACGAGCAGTACTTC
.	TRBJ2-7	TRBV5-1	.	CASSLGGDSYEQYF	TGCGCCAGCAGTTTAGGGGGAGACTCGTACGAGCAGTACTTC
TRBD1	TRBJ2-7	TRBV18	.	CASSNGQGAAYEQYF	TGTGCCAGCTCAAACGGACAGGGGGCAGCCTACGAGCAGTACTTC
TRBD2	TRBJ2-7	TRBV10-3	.	CAIRQLSGGTYEQYF	TGTGCCATCAGGCAGCTTAGCGGGGGGACCTACGAGCAGTACTTC
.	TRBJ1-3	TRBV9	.	CASSVVSREGNTIYF	TGTGCCAGCAGCGTAGTAAGCAGGGAAGGAAACACCATATATTTT
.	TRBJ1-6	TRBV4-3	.	CASSQVSGSPLHF	TGCGCCAGCAGCCAAGTATCGGGTTCACCCCTCCACTTT
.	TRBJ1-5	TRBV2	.	CASSESSQPQHF	TGTGCCAGCAGTGAGTCCAGTCAGCCCCAGCATTTT
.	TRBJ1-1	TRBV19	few	CATQSGTLNTEAFF	TGTGCCACCCAATCCGGGACACTTAACACTGAAGCTTTCTTT
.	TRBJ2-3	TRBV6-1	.	CASTVTVATDTQYF	TGTGCCAGCACGGTGACAGTCGCGACAGATACGCAGTATTTT
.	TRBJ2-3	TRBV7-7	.	CASSLAFRGDTQYF	TGTGCTAGCAGCTTAGCGTTTCGGGGAGATACGCAGTATTTT
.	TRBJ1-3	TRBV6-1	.	CASSVDPGGRNTIYF	TGTGCCAGCAGTGTTGACCCCGGCGGGCGGAACACCATATATTTT
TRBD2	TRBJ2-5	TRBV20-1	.	CKAGGPGTQYF	TGCAAGGCGGGGGGGCCGGGGACCCAGTACTTC
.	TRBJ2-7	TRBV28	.	CASSFSLSSPYSAEQYF	TGTGCCAGCAGTTTCTCACTAAGTTCTCCCTACTCGGCCGAGCAGTACTTC
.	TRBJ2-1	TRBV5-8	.	CASSFLTGWDNEQFF	TGTGCCAGCAGCTTTCTGACAGGCTGGGACAATGAGCAGTTCTTC
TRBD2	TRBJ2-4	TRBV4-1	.	CASTEPGLKNIQYF	TGCGCCAGCACCGAACCGGGACTAAAAAACATTCAGTACTTC
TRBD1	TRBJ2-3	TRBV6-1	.	CASRDRVTDTQYF	TGTGCCAGCCGGGACAGGGTGACAGATACGCAGTATTTT
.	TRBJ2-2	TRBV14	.	CASSQGRGNTGELFF	TGTGCCAGCAGCCAAGGTAGAGGTAACACCGGGGAGCTGTTTTTT
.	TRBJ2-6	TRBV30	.	CAWSVRGWANVLTF	TGTGCCTGGAGTGTACGGGGGTGGGCCAACGTCCTGACTTTC
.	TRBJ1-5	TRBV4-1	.	CASSLVDNTEQPQHF	TGCGCCAGCAGCCTAGTTGACAATACAGAGCAGCCCCAGCATTTT
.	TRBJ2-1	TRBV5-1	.	CASSLSRTNEQFF	TGCGCCAGCAGCTTGAGCAGGACTAATGAGCAGTTCTTC
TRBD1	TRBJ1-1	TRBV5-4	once	CASSLRQGAMENTEAFF	TGTGCCAGCAGCCTCCGACAGGGGGCTATGGAGAACACTGAAGCTTTCTTT
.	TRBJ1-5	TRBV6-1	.	CASSTGRNQPQHF	TGTGCCAGCAGCACAGGGCGGAATCAGCCCCAGCATTTT
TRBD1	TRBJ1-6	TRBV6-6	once	CASIRDSNSPLHF	TGTGCCAGCATCAGGGACAGTAATTCACCCCTCCACTTT
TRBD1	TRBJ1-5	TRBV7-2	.	CASSSRATGGLSNQPQHF	TGTGCCAGCAGCTCCCGGGCCACAGGGGGGCTGAGCAATCAGCCCCAGCATTTT
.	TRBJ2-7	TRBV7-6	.	CASSLPGNPSYEQYF	TGTGCCAGCAGCTTACCGGGGAATCCCTCCTACGAGCAGTACTTC
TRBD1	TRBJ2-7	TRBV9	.	CASSIQGGDRGDEQYF	TGTGCCAGCAGCATACAAGGAGGGGACAGGGGAGATGAGCAGTACTTC
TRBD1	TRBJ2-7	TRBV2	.	CASSGQGRTYEQYF	TGTGCCAGCAGTGGACAGGGACGGACCTACGAGCAGTACTTC
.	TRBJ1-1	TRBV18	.	CASSPGRNTEAFF	TGTGCCAGCTCACCAGGGAGGAACACTGAAGCTTTCTTT
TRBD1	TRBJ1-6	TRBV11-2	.	CASRLLTGINSPLHF	TGTGCCAGCCGCCTCTTGACAGGGATCAATTCACCCCTCCACTTT
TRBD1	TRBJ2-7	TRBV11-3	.	CASSPGTGVSYEQYF	TGTGCCAGCAGCCCCGGGACAGGGGTATCCTACGAGCAGTACTTC
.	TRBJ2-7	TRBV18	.	CASSPRADYEQYF	TGTGCCAGCTCACCACGAGCCGACTACGAGCAGTACTTC
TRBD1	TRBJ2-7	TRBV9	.	CASSPHRTGADTYEQYF	TGTGCCAGCAGCCCTCACCGGACAGGGGCGGATACTTACGAGCAGTACTTC
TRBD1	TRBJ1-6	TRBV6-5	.	CASTRTGTNSPLHF	TGTGCCAGCACCCGGACAGGGACGAATTCACCCCTCCACTTT
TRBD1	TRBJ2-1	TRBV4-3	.	CASSQGQGIDEQFF	TGCGCCAGCAGCCAAGGACAGGGCATCGATGAGCAGTTCTTC
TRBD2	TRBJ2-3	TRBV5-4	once	CASTPYGGAGTDTQYF	TGTGCCAGCACTCCATACGGGGGGGCCGGTACAGATACGCAGTATTTT
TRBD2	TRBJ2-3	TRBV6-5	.	CASSSPRGGQDTQYF	TGTGCCAGCAGTTCCCCGCGGGGGGGCCAAGATACGCAGTATTTT
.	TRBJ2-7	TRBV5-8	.	CASSLRSYEQYF	TGTGCCAGCAGCTTGAGGAGCTACGAGCAGTACTTC
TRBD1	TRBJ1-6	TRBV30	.	CAWSTGQGSPLHF	TGTGCCTGGAGTACTGGACAGGGTTCACCCCTCCACTTT
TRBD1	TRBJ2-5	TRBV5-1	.	CASSSKTGFRETQYF	TGCGCCAGCAGCTCAAAGACAGGGTTCCGAGAGACCCAGTACTTC
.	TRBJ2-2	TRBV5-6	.	CASSTYRVGDTGELFF	TGTGCCAGCAGCACGTACAGGGTCGGGGACACCGGGGAGCTGTTTTTT
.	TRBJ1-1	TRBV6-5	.	CASSYFDRQNTEAFF	TGTGCCAGCAGTTACTTTGACAGACAGAACACTGAAGCTTTCTTT
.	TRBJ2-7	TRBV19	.	CASSSGPTYEQYF	TGTGCCAGTAGTAGCGGGCCCACCTACGAGCAGTACTTC
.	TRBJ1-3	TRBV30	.	CAWSVSLSGNTIYF	TGTGCCTGGAGTGTTAGCCTCTCTGGAAACACCATATATTTT
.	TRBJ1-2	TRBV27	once	CASSLRQEIYLTF	TGTGCCAGCAGTTTACGACAGGAGATCTACCTAACCTTC
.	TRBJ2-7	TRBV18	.	CASSPTVLKGYEQYF	TGTGCCAGCTCGCCTACAGTGCTGAAGGGGTACGAGCAGTACTTC
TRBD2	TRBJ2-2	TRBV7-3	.	CASSLMVAGGPTGELFF	TGTGCCAGCAGCTTAATGGTAGCGGGGGGTCCTACCGGGGAGCTGTTTTTT
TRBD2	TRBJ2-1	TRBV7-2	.	CASSPRTSGDGEQFF	TGTGCCAGCAGCCCTCGGACTAGCGGGGACGGTGAGCAGTTCTTC
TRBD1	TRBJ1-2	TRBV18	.	CASSPGQDGYTF	TGTGCCAGCTCACCCGGACAGGATGGCTACACCTTC
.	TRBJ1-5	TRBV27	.	CASRPGQVSNQPQHF	TGTGCCAGCAGACCCGGACAAGTTAGCAATCAGCCCCAGCATTTT
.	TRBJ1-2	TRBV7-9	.	CSSSFPTPLKGGGYTF	TGTTCCAGCAGCTTCCCAACCCCACTCAAAGGGGGTGGCTACACCTTC
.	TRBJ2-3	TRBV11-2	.	CASSLGADTQYF	TGTGCCAGCAGCTTAGGTGCGGATACGCAGTATTTT
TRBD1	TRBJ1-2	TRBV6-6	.	CASKSHLGTGEDGYTF	TGTGCCAGCAAAAGCCACCTCGGGACAGGGGAGGATGGCTACACCTTC
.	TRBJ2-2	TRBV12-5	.	CASGLPPQTGELFF	TGTGCTAGTGGTTTGCCACCTCAGACCGGGGAGCTGTTTTTT
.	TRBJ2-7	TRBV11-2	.	CASSLGPLYEQYF	TGTGCCAGCAGCTTGGGGCCGCTCTACGAGCAGTACTTC